A single sample gave rise to the 32 T cell receptor beta chains below, sequenced in a study of T cells in Graves' hyperthyroidism and ophthalmopathy. The TCR beta CDR3 regions underwent amplification using RNA transcripts as the source. First-round RT-PCR of the TCR CDR3 relied on the HTBI primer set. TCRdb re-derived calls from the multiplex PCR reads in MiXCR, one entry per CDR3 protein. The repertoire has over 650,000 distinct CDR3 sequences, 45% of them found once; the top ten carry less than 9.5%. Sequences were obtained from peripheral blood or thyroid tissue (not recorded which). The receptors originated from an adult man with Graves' disease, either hyperthyroidism or ophthalmopathy (not recorded which).

The V and J genes are TRBV2 and TRBJ1-4; 12 positions agree with TRBD1. The CDR3 has 13 amino acids. Germline V CDR1 and CDR2: SNHLY, FYNNEI. With 7 bases clipped from V and 12 bases from J, the junction kept 6 bases outside the gene matches. CDR3 bases: TGTGCCAGCACCGGGACAGGGGGCGTTGAACTGTTTTTT. Translation: CASTGTGGVELFF.

This clonotype was counted a few times. At one of its ends the junction is not consistent with the germline gene, which may arise from a read error. The CDR3 DNA sequence: TGTGCCAGCAGTTACGGCACGCAAGGTCAGCCCCAGCATTTT. Amino acids: CASSYGTQGQPQHF. The V call is TRBV10-3, the J call TRBJ1-5, with unresolved D. This CDR3 contains 14 residues. Germline V gives CDR1 ENHRY, CDR2 SYGVKD.

The CDR3 region is CASSSGPQDEAFF. The CDR3 bases are TGCGCCAGCAGCTCGGGACCTCAGGATGAAGCTTTCTTT. This sequence joins TRBV5-1 and TRBJ1-1, with TRBD1 as a possible D gene (5 bases). The CDR3 runs to 13 residues. Trimming stripped 3 bases from V and 7 bases from J, with 13 bases between. Germline values: CDR1 SGHRS, CDR2 YFSETQ.

This clonotype was seen repeatedly, ten times or more. Written as DNA, the CDR3 is TGTGCCAGCAGCCAAGAAGCAGGCCATGGCTACACCTTC. Its translation: CASSQEAGHGYTF. The chain links TRBV7-2 to TRBJ1-2; no reliable D call. This CDR3 spans 13 amino acids. Trimming left V 5 bases short and J 6 bases short, with 13 bases between. Looked up from germline, CDR1 is SGHTA and CDR2 is FQGNSA.

Only a few counts were recorded for this clonotype. The rearrangement joins TRBV9 to TRBJ1-2; TRBD1 aligns across 7 bases. V was pared by 5 bases and J by 0 bases, with 7 bases of the junction left unmatched. This CDR3 is 15 amino acids long. In germline, CDR1 is SGDLS, CDR2 YYNGEE. The CDR3 reads CASSRQGGSNYGYTF. The DNA for the CDR3 is TGTGCCAGCAGTCGACAGGGCGGATCTAACTATGGCTACACCTTC. Variable domain in full (rest from reference TRBV9 and TRBJ1-2): DSGVTQTPKHLITATGQRVTLRCSPRSGDLSVYWYQQSLDQGLQFLIQYYNGEERAKGNILERFSAQQFPDLHSELNLSSLELGDSALYFCASSRQGGSNYGYTFGSGTRLTVV.

J is TRBJ1-4 and V is TRBV12-3 or TRBV12-4; 8 bases are a match to TRBD1. V lost 6 bases, J lost 11 bases, and 5 bases stayed unmatched. This CDR3 contains 12 residues. CDR3 nucleotide sequence: TGTGCCAGCAGCCGGACAGGGTTTAAACTGTTTTTT. This gives the protein CASSRTGFKLFF.

Comment on this clonotype: This sequence may be a read error, since a much larger clone differs from it by one base. V is TRBV7-3 and J is TRBJ1-2, with TRBD1 as a possible D gene (5 bases). In germline, CDR1 is SGHTA, CDR2 FQGTGA. Trimming shortened V by 5 bases and J by 6 bases, and 13 bases separated the two germline ends. The CDR3 is 13 residues long. The CDR3 region is CASSQTGGNGYTF. CDR3 bases: TGTGCCAGCAGCCAGACGGGGGGAAATGGCTACACCTTC.

This clonotype was found many times. The chain employs TRBV12-3 or TRBV12-4 and TRBJ1-5; no reliable D call. The CDR3 contains 13 residues. V gave up 0 bases and J gave up 10 bases, with 10 bases separating them. The CDR3 region is CASSLAVSVPQHF. CDR3 bases: TGTGCCAGCAGTTTAGCCGTGTCCGTACCCCAGCATTTT.

Worth noting for this clonotype: With a much larger clone just one base away, this may be a read error. The chain recombines TRBV29-1 with TRBJ2-5; 10 bases map to TRBD2. The CDR3 covers 17 residues. CDR1 and CDR2 from the germline V gene are SQVTM and ANQGSEA. V trimming: 3 bases; J trimming: 4 bases; junction bases outside the gene matches: 14. The CDR3: CSVDRRGSGRLLETQYF. CDR3 in DNA: TGCAGCGTTGATCGGCGGGGTAGCGGGAGGTTGCTAGAGACCCAGTACTTC.

This clonotype came up a few times. This sequence may be a read error, since a much larger clone differs from it by one base. The genes are TRBV7-2 and TRBJ2-7; a weak D match, TRBD1 (5 bases). Germline V gene data show CDR1 as SGHTA and CDR2 as FQGNSA. This CDR3 comprises 13 residues. The chain's CDR3 is CASSFGHTYGQYF. CDR3 DNA: TGTGCCAGCAGCTTCGGACATACCTACGGGCAGTACTTC. Looking up the rest from reference TRBV7-2 and TRBJ2-7 gives the full variable domain: GAGVSQSPSNKVTEKGKDVELRCDPISGHTALYWYRQSLGQGLEFLIYFQGNSAPDKSGLPSDRFSAERTGGSVSTLTIQRTQQEDSAVYLCASSFGHTYGQYFGPGTRLTVT.

This clonotype was seen ten or more times. The rearrangement uses TRBV24-1 and TRBJ1-5; D might be TRBD1 (6 bases). Looked up from germline, CDR1 is KGHDR and CDR2 is SFDVKD. The CDR3 sequence is 14 residues long. Trimming took 4 bases from V and 2 from J, leaving 8 bases between them. Written as DNA, the CDR3 is TGTGCCACCAGTGACAGACAGGGCAATCAGCCCCAGCATTTT. This translates into CATSDRQGNQPQHF.

This clonotype was counted many times. The genes are TRBV2 and TRBJ1-2, with D hard to call. CDR1 and CDR2 (germline): SNHLY, FYNNEI. V shed 6 bases and J shed 8 bases, with 13 bases lying between them. CDR3 length: 12 amino acids. This CDR3 reads CASSVAREGYTF. Written as DNA, the CDR3 is TGTGCCAGCAGCGTGGCGAGAGAAGGCTACACCTTC.

V is TRBV19 and J is TRBJ1-6; 7 bases agree with TRBD1. CDR3 length: 17 residues. After removal of 3 bases from V and 5 bases from J, the junction contained 10 bases not matched to a gene. Germline CDR1 is LNHDA and CDR2 is SQIVND (reference sequence). CDR3 nucleotides: TGTGCCAGTAGTATTCGTCTGGACAGGAGGGATAATTCACCCCTCCACTTT. Translating gives CASSIRLDRRDNSPLHF.

CDR3 sequence: CASSPRGIGELFF. The DNA of the CDR3 is TGTGCCAGCAGCCCCCGGGGTATCGGGGAGCTGTTTTTT. The chain uses TRBV9 and TRBJ2-2; maybe TRBD2 (5 bases). The V end was cut by 4 bases, the J end by 7 bases, with 11 bases between. Germline CDR1 is SGDLS and CDR2 is YYNGEE. CDR3 length equals 13 residues.

This clonotype was counted a few times. The rearrangement uses TRBV7-9 and TRBJ2-7; D ambiguous. V lost 5 bases and J 0 bases, leaving 14 bases between the germline ends. This CDR3 has 15 amino acids. From germline, CDR1 is SEHNR and CDR2 FQNEAQ (reference sequence). DNA for the CDR3: TGTGCCAGCAGCCCCCCGCCGGGTGCCTCCTACGAGCAGTACTTC. It encodes CASSPPPGASYEQYF.

Points on this clonotype: Being one base from a much bigger clone, this may be a read error. The rearrangement links TRBV10-2 to TRBJ1-6; D gene uncertain. There are 14 residues in the CDR3. CDR1 WSHSY and CDR2 SAAADI come from the germline V gene. CDR3 DNA: TGCGCCAGCAGTGAAAGGGTTGTCGATTCACCCCCCCACTTT. This encodes CASSERVVDSPPHF.

This clonotype was counted a few times. For the CDR3, the DNA is TGTGCCAGCAGCCTGACAGTCCCCCATCAGCCCCAGCATTTT. Translating gives CASSLTVPHQPQHF. V usage is TRBV12-3 or TRBV12-4 and J usage is TRBJ1-5; the D gene is possibly TRBD1 (5 bases). The V and J ends lost 6 bases and 5 bases respectively, with 14 bases between them. The CDR3 totals 14 residues.

Turning to this clonotype: A much larger clone sits a single nucleotide away, making a read error possible. The chain uses TRBV5-1 and TRBJ2-7; 9 bases fit TRBD2. Germline values: CDR1 SGHRS, CDR2 YFSETQ. This CDR3 contains 14 residues. With V trimmed by 4 bases and J by 6 bases, 8 bases remained unmatched. In DNA form, the CDR3 reads TGCGCCAGCAGCGCCGGGACTAGCAATCCCGAGCAGTACTTC. Its protein product is CASSAGTSNPEQYF.

The chain employs TRBV25-1 and TRBJ1-2; 10 bases agree with TRBD1. The V gene's germline CDR1 is MGHDK and CDR2 SYGVNS. Germline trimming cut 5 bases from V and 5 bases from J; bases unmatched to any gene: 11. There are 16 residues in the CDR3. Here the CDR3 reads CASSNRDRGAGYGYTF. CDR3 DNA: TGTGCCAGCAGTAACCGGGACAGGGGAGCCGGGTATGGCTACACCTTC.

This clonotype was counted only a few times. The rearrangement uses TRBV5-1 and TRBJ1-4; D remains unclear. The CDR3 has 15 residues. The V and J ends lost 1 base and 5 bases respectively, with 12 bases between them. In germline, CDR1 is SGHRS, CDR2 YFSETQ. CDR3 nucleotides: TGCGCCAGCAGCTTGATCGGGAGCCTCAATGAAAAACTGTTTTTT. Translated, it gives CASSLIGSLNEKLFF.

This chain connects TRBV20-1 to TRBJ1-1; the match to TRBD1 covers 8 bases. Unmatched junction bases numbered 13, after V lost 3 bases and J lost 7 bases. Germline-derived CDR1 and CDR2 are DFQATT and SNEGSKA (reference sequence). The CDR3 consists of 15 residues. The CDR3 DNA reads TGCAGTGCTAGGACAGGGGCCCAGAACGCGAATGAAGCTTTCTTT. This translates into CSARTGAQNANEAFF.

This clonotype has a single count. This clone may be a read error of a much larger clone one base away. J is TRBJ1-1 and V is TRBV11-2; D possibly corresponds to TRBD1 (5 bases). Trimming left V 5 bases short and J 1 base short, with 8 bases between. The CDR3 runs 13 residues. The germline gives CDR1 SGHAT, CDR2 FQNNGV. The CDR3 here is CASSQQENTEAFF. In DNA form, the CDR3 reads TGTGCCAGCAGCCAACAGGAGAACACTGAAGCTTTCTTT.

As concerns this clonotype: A much larger clone lies one base from this, so it may be a read error. This chain links TRBV29-1 with TRBJ1-1, with unresolved D. The CDR3 runs 13 residues. Trimming took 4 bases from V and 5 from J, leaving 14 bases between them. CDR1 is SQVTM, CDR2 ANQGSEA, per germline. Here the CDR3 reads CSVVGSEWTEAFF. Written as DNA, the CDR3 is TGCAGCGTTGTAGGTTCCGAGTGGACTGAAGCTTTCTTT.

V and J are TRBV5-1 and TRBJ1-1, with D unresolved. Trimming removed 4 bases from V and 1 base from J, with 11 bases in between. The CDR3 runs 14 residues. Germline lookup yields CDR1 SGHRS and CDR2 YFSETQ. The CDR3 protein is CASSRESGNTEAFF. Here the CDR3 DNA reads TGCGCCAGCAGCCGGGAGTCAGGGAACACTGAAGCTTTCTTT.

This chain uses TRBV5-5 with TRBJ1-2, with a possible D match to TRBD1 (5 bases). Germline V gene lookup returns CDR1 SGHKS and CDR2 YYEKEE (reference sequence). Trimming shortened V by 0 bases and J by 2 bases, and 17 bases separated the two germline ends. The CDR3 has 17 amino acids. CDR3 loop: CASSLASIYEGNYGYTF. CDR3 nucleotide sequence: TGTGCCAGCAGCTTGGCCTCAATTTATGAGGGGAACTATGGCTACACCTTC.

Details on this clonotype: A much larger clone lies one base from this, so it may be a read error. The rearrangement links TRBV5-1 to TRBJ1-1; 9 nucleotides agree with TRBD1. The CDR3 runs 15 residues. Germline CDR1 and CDR2: SGHRS and YFSETQ. The CDR3: CASSRTGDVRTEPFF. Written as DNA, the CDR3 is TGCGCCAGCAGCCGGACAGGGGACGTACGAACTGAACCTTTCTTT.

This chain connects TRBV7-9 to TRBJ2-7; 7 nucleotides align to TRBD2. The CDR3 is 11 amino acids. CDR1 and CDR2 (germline): SEHNR, FQNEAQ (reference sequence). The junction had 1 base not matched to a gene; V was cut back by 8 bases and J by 3 bases. DNA for the CDR3: TGTGCCAGCGGGGGGGACTACGAGCAGTACTTC. It specifies CASGGDYEQYF.

The chain employs TRBV7-2 and TRBJ1-2, with 8 bases that match TRBD1. V shed 5 bases, J shed 4 bases, and the junction held 9 bases outside the gene matches. Germline CDR1 and CDR2: SGHTA and FQGNSA. The CDR3 runs to 15 residues. This CDR3 is CASSIRTGLGYGYTF. CDR3 sequence (DNA): TGTGCCAGCAGCATTCGGACAGGGCTGGGCTATGGCTACACCTTC. The full variable domain, completed using reference TRBV7-2 and TRBJ1-2, is GAGVSQSPSNKVTEKGKDVELRCDPISGHTALYWYRQSLGQGLEFLIYFQGNSAPDKSGLPSDRFSAERTGGSVSTLTIQRTQQEDSAVYLCASSIRTGLGYGYTFGSGTRLTVV.

The V gene is TRBV5-4, the J gene TRBJ1-6, with D possibly TRBD1 on 6 matching bases. Germline CDR1 SGHNT, CDR2 YYREEE (reference sequence). V shed 6 bases and J shed 7 bases, with 17 bases lying between them. This CDR3 spans 15 amino acids. DNA for the CDR3: TGTGCCAGCAACACTCACAGGGAAAGCAATTCACCCCTCCACTTT. This gives the protein CASNTHRESNSPLHF.

With regard to this clonotype: A junction boundary mismatches the germline segment, possibly from a read error. The V gene is TRBV7-8, the J gene TRBJ2-7; 8 bases fit TRBD2. CDR1 SGHVS and CDR2 FQNEAQ come from the germline V gene. The CDR3 is 15 residues long. The CDR3 here is CASSLAGFEAYEQYF. DNA of the CDR3: TGTGCCAGCAGTTTAGCGGGGTTTGAGGCCTACGAGCAGTACTTC.

The V gene is TRBV6-5, the J gene TRBJ2-5, with 15 bases identical to TRBD2. Germline loops: CDR1 MNHEY, CDR2 SVGAGI. This CDR3 comprises 18 residues. V dropped 0 bases and J dropped 5; count of bases not matched to a gene: 7. The chain's CDR3 is CASSYSPGLAGGMETQYF. CDR3 coding DNA: TGTGCCAGCAGTTACTCCCCGGGACTAGCGGGAGGTATGGAGACCCAGTACTTC.

This chain connects TRBV20-1 to TRBJ2-5; TRBD2 agrees at 10 bases. J gave up 1 base and V 6 bases, and 5 bases lay outside the gene matches. The germline gives CDR1 DFQATT, CDR2 SNEGSKA (reference sequence). There are 14 residues in the CDR3. In DNA, the CDR3 is TGCAGTGCGAAAAGCGGGAGGGCCCAAGAGACCCAGTACTTC. Translation gives CSAKSGRAQETQYF.